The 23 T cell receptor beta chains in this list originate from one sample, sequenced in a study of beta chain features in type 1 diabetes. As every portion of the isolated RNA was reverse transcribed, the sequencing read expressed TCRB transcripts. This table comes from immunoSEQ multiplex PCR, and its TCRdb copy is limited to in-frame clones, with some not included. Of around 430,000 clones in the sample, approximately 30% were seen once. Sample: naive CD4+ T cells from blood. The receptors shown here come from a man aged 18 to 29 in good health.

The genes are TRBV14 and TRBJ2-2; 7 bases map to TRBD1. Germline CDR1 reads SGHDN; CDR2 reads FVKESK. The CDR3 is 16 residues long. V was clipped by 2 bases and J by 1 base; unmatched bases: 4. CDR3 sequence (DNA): TGTGCCAGCAGCCAATTGGACAGGATGAACACCGGGGAGCTGTTTTTT. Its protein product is CASSQLDRMNTGELFF.

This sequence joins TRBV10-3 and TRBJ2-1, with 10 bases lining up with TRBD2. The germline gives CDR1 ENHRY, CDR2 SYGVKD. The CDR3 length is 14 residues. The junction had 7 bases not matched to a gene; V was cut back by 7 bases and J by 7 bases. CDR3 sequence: CAIKEAGGGNEQFF. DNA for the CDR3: TGTGCCATCAAGGAAGCGGGAGGGGGTAATGAGCAGTTCTTC.

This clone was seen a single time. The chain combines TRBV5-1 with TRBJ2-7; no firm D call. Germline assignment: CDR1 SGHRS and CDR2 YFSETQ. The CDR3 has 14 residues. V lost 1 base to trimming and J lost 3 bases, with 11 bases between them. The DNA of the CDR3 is TGCGCCAGCAGCTTGATAGGCAGCCTCTACGAGCAGTACTTC. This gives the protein CASSLIGSLYEQYF.

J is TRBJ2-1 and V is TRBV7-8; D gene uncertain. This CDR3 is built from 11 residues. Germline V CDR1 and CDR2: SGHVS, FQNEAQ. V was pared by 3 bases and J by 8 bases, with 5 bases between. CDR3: CASSFRDEQFF. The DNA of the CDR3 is TGTGCCAGCAGCTTTCGGGATGAGCAGTTCTTC.

CDR3 nucleotides: TGTGCCAGCAGTGAACCAGGGAGGACTGAAGCTTTCTTT. It is translated as CASSEPGRTEAFF. The chain is built from TRBV25-1 and TRBJ1-1, with D possibly being TRBD1 (5 bases). The germline gives CDR1 MGHDK, CDR2 SYGVNS. The CDR3 is 13 residues long. Trimming took off 2 bases at V and 5 bases at J, with 9 bases between the two ends.

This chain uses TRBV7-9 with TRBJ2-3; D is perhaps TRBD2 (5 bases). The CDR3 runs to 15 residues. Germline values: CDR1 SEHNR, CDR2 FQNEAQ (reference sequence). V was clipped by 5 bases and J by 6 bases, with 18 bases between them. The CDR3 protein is CASSLGTAGSDTQYF. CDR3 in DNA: TGTGCCAGCAGCCTCGGAACCGCGGGTAGCGATACGCAGTATTTT.

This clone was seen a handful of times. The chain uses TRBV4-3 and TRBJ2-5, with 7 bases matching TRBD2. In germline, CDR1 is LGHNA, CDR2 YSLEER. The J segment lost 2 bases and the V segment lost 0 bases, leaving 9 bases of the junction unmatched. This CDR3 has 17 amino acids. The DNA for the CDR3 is TGCGCCAGCAGCCAAGAGACGGGCGCGGGAGAACAAGAGACCCAGTACTTC. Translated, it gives CASSQETGAGEQETQYF.

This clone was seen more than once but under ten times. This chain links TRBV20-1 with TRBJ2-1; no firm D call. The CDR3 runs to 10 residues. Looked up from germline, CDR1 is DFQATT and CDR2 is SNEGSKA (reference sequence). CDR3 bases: TGCAGCCCTATGGGTAATGAGCAGTTCTTC. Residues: CSPMGNEQFF.

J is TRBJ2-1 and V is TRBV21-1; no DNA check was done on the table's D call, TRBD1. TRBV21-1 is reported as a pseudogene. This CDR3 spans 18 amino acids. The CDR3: CASSKVKEGQDTYNEQFF. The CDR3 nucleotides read TGTGCCAGCAGCAAAGTAAAGGAGGGACAGGATACTTACAATGAGCAGTTCTTC.

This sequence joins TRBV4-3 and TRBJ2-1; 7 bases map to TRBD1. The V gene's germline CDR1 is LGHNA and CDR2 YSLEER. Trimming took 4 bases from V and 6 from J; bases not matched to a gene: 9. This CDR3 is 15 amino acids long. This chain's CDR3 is CASSRSGDRANEQFF. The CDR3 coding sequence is TGCGCCAGCAGCCGGTCCGGCGACAGGGCCAATGAGCAGTTCTTC.

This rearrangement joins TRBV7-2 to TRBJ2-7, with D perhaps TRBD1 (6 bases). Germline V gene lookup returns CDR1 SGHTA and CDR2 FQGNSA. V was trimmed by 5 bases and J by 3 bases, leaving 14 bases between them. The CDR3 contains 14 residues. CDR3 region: CASSAQGSGYEQYF. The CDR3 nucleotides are TGTGCCAGCAGCGCCCAGGGGAGTGGCTACGAGCAGTACTTC.

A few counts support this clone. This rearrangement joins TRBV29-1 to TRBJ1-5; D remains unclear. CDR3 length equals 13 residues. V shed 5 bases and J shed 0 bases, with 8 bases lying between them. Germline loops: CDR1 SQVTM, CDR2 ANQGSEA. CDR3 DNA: TGCAGCGTTCAGCAGGATAGCAATCAGCCCCAGCATTTT. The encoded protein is CSVQQDSNQPQHF.

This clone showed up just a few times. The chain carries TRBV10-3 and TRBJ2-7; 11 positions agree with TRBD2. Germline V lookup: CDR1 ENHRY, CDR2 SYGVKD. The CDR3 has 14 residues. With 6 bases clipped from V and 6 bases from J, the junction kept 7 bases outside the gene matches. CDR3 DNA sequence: TGTGCCATCAGACTAGCGGGAGTAGTCCTCGAGCAGTACTTC. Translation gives CAIRLAGVVLEQYF.

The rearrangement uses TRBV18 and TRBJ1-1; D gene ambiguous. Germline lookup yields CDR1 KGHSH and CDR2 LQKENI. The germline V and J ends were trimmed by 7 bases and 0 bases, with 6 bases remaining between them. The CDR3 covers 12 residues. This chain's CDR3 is CASLTVNTEAFF. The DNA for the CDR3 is TGTGCCAGCTTGACGGTGAACACTGAAGCTTTCTTT.

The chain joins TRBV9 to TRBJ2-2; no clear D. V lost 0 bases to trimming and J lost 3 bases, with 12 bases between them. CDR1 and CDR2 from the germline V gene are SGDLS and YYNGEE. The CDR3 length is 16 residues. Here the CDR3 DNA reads TGTGCCAGCAGCGTAGCTCCCCGGGCCCACACCGGGGAGCTGTTTTTT. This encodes CASSVAPRAHTGELFF.

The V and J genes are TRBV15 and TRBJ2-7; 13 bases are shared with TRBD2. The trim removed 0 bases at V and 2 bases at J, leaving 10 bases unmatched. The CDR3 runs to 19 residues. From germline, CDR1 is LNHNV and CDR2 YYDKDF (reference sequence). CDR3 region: CATSRELMTSGRSPYEQYF. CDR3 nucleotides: TGTGCCACCAGCAGAGAACTTATGACTAGCGGGAGGAGTCCCTACGAGCAGTACTTC.

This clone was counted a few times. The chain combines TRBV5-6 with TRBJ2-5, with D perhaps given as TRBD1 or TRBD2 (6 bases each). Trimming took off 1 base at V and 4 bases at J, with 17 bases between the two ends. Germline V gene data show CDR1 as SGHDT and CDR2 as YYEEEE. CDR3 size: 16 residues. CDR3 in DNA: TGTGCCAGCAGCTTGCTGTACCGGGGGCTTAGAGAGACCCAGTACTTC. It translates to CASSLLYRGLRETQYF.

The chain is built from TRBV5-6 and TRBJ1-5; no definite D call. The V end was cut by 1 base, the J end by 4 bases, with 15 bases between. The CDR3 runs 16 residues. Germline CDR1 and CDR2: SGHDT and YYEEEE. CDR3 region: CASSLSTFGLNQPQHF. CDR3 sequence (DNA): TGTGCCAGCAGCTTGTCGACCTTCGGACTAAATCAGCCCCAGCATTTT.

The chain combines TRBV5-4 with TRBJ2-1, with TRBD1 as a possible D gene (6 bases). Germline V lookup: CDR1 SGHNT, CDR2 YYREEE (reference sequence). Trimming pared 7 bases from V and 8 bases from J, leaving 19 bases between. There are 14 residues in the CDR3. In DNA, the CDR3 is TGTGCCAGCTCCCCCCGACAGGCCCTAGATGAGCAGTTCTTC. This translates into CASSPRQALDEQFF.

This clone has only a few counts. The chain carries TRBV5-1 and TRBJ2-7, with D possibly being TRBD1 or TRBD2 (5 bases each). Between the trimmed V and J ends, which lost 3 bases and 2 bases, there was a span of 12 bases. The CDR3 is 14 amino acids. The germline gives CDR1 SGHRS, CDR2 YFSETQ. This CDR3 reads CASSSGPGTYEQYF. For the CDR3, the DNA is TGCGCCAGCAGCTCGGGACCGGGGACCTACGAGCAGTACTTC.

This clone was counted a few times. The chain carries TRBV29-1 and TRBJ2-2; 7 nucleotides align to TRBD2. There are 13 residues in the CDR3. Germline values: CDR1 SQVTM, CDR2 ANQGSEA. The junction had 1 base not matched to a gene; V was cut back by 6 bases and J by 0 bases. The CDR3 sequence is CSVLAANTGELFF. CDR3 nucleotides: TGCAGCGTCCTAGCGGCGAACACCGGGGAGCTGTTTTTT.

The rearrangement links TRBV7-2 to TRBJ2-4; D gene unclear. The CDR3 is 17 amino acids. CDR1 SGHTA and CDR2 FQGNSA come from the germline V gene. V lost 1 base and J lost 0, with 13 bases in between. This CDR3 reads CASSLEPGSLAKNIQYF. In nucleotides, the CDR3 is TGTGCCAGCAGCTTAGAGCCGGGCTCGCTAGCCAAAAACATTCAGTACTTC.

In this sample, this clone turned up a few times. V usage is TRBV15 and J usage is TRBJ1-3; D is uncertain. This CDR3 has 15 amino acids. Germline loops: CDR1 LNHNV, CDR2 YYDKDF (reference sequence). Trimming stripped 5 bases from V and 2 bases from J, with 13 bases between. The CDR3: CATSPGRSAGNTIYF. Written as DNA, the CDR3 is TGTGCCACCAGCCCTGGCCGGTCGGCTGGAAACACCATATATTTT.